This T cell receptor (beta chain) was obtained from a study of T cells in Graves' hyperthyroidism and ophthalmopathy. Turning to the study itself: Peripheral blood sampling occurred at initial diagnosis, before any treatment.

Newly diagnosed hyperthyroidism patients aged 18 to 65 years had disease lasting under 2 months. Patients with uncontrolled infections, other autoimmune diseases, pregnancy or lactation were excluded. Fresh peripheral blood, roughly 9.8 ml of it, supplied the PBMCs. What was amplified from RNA transcripts were TCR beta CDR3 regions. Initially, a first-round RT-PCR of the TCR CDR3 employed the HTBI primer set. From the multiplex PCR reads, TCRdb called clonotypes with MiXCR, one entry per CDR3 protein. Among around 760,000 distinct CDR3 sequences listed, approximately 36% were seen once. The trim removed 8 bases at V and 5 bases at J, leaving 8 bases unmatched. This CDR3 is 14 amino acids long. Per the germline V gene, CDR1 is SQVTM and CDR2 is ANQGSEA.

The sequence was obtained from a woman in her 40s with Graves' hyperthyroidism. The J gene is TRBJ2-3, the V gene TRBV29-1; 12 positions match TRBD1. Sequencing was done on a sample of blood. The CDR3, as DNA: TGCAGCCTCGAGGGACAGGGGGCGGGAGATACGCAGTATTTT. Its translation is CSLEGQGAGDTQYF.